This TCR beta chain was sequenced in a study of radiotherapy plus CTLA-4 blockade in lung cancer. Study-wide context: Objective response was observed in about 19% of patients, and disease control in 31%. The study's findings and limits: Tumor-derived TCR clones expanded in blood after radiotherapy plus ipilimumab. Early clonal dynamics of blood T cells, together with interferon-beta, were reported as the best response predictor.

After removal of 0 bases from V and 9 bases from J, the junction contained 7 bases not matched to a gene. CDR3 size: 14 residues. From germline, CDR1 is SEHNR and CDR2 FQNEAQ (reference sequence). In its sample, this clone was seen a few times. Its antigen is still unknown. The method was immunoSEQ multiplex PCR; TCRdb's version includes in-frame clones alone and lacks a portion of them. Of 50,000 to 65,000 clones listed, around 75% are singletons. Enrolled patients, whose metastatic non-small-cell lung cancer was chemo-refractory, received focal radiation plus CTLA-4 blockade with ipilimumab. This TCR derives from a human donor with non-small cell lung cancer who had a complete response to radiotherapy plus ipilimumab. The sample consisted of peripheral blood, taken from a patient treated with radiotherapy plus ipilimumab. The gene calls are TRBV7-9 and TRBJ1-1, with 7 bases that match TRBD1. The CDR3 region has the DNA TGTGCCAGCAGCTTAGCGTGGGACAGCGTAAAAGCTTTCTTT. Translation: CASSLAWDSVKAFF.